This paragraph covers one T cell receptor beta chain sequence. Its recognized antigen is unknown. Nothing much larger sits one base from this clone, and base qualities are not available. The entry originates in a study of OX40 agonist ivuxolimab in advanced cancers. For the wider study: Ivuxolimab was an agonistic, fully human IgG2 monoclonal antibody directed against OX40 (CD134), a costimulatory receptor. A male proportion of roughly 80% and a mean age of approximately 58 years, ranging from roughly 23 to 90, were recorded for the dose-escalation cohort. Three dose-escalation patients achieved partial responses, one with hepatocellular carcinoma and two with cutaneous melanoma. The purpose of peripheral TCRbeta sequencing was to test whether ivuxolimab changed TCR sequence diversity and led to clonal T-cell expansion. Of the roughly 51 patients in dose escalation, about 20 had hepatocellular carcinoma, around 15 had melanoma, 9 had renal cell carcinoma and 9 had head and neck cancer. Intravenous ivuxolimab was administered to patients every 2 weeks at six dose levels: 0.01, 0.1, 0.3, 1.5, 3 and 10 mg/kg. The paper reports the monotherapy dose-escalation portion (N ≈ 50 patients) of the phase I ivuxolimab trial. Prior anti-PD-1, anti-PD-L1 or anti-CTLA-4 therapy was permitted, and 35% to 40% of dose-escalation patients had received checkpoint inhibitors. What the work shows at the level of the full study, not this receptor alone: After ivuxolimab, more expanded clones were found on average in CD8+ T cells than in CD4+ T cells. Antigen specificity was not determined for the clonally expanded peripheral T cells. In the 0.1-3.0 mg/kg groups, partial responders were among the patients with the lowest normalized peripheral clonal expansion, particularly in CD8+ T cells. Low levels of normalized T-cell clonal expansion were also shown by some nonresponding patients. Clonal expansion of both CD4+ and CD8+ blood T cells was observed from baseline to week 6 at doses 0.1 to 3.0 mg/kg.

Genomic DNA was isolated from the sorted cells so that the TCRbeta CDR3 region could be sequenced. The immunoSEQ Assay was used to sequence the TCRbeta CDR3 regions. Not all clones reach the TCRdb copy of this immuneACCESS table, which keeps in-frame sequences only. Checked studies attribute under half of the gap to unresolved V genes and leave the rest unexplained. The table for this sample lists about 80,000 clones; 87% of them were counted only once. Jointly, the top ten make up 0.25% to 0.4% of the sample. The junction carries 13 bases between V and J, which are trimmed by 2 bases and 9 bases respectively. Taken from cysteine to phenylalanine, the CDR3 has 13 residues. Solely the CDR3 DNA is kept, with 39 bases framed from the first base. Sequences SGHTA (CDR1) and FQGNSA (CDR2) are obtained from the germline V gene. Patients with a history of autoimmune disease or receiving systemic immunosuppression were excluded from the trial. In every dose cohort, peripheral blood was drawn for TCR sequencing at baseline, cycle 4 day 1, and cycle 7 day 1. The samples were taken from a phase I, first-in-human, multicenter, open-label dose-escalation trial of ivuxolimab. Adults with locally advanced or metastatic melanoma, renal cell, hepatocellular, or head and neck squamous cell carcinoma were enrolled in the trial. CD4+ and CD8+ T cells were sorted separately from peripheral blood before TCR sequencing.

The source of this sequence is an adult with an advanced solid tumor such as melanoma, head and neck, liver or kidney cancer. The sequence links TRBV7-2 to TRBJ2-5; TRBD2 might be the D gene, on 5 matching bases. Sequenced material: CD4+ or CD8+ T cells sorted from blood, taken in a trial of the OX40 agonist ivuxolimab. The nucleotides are TGTGCCAGCAGCTTATTAGGCAAGGGAGCCCAGTACTTC. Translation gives CASSLLGKGAQYF.